The 10 T cell receptor beta chains in this list originate from one sample, sequenced in a study of blood T cell repertoires in COVID-19. Generated by immunoSEQ multiplex PCR, the TCRdb table keeps only in-frame clones and is missing some. The sample has about 330,000 clones; roughly 90% are singletons. Sequencing used peripheral blood. These receptor sequences come from a woman aged 45-65 years with active or convalescent COVID-19.

This clone was recorded only once. V is TRBV6-2 or TRBV6-3 and J is TRBJ2-7, with D perhaps matching TRBD2 (6 bases). The germline V gene encodes CDR1 MNHEY and CDR2 SVGEGT. Trimming pared 2 bases from V and 6 bases from J, leaving 17 bases between. The CDR3 loop spans 15 amino acids. The CDR3 is CASSYGGARVREQYF. CDR3 nucleotide sequence: TGTGCCAGCAGTTACGGCGGGGCAAGAGTCCGCGAGCAGTACTTC.

This clone has just a few counts. The chain uses TRBV19 and TRBJ2-7, with 10 bases aligning to TRBD2. The junction had 8 bases not matched to a gene; V was cut back by 4 bases and J by 5 bases. The length of the CDR3 is 15 residues. In germline, CDR1 is LNHDA, CDR2 SQIVND (reference sequence). The CDR3 DNA sequence: TGTGCCAGTAGTAGGGCCGCTAGCGGGAGTGACGAGCAGTACTTC. Amino acids: CASSRAASGSDEQYF.

J is TRBJ2-2 and V is TRBV3-1 (or the pseudogene TRBV3-2); 8 bases agree with TRBD2. The CDR3 is 15 residues long. The ends lost 0 bases at V and 5 bases at J; junction bases unmatched: 2. Germline loops: CDR1 LGHDT, CDR2 YNNKEL (reference sequence). The CDR3 loop reads CASSQEAGDTGELFF. CDR3 nucleotides: TGTGCCAGCAGCCAAGAAGCGGGAGATACCGGGGAGCTGTTTTTT.

The chain is built from TRBV5-1 and TRBJ2-2; 7 bases fit TRBD1. CDR3 length: 22 amino acids. CDR1 and CDR2 from the germline V gene are SGHRS and YFSETQ. V lost 0 bases to trimming and J lost 2 bases; unmatched junction nucleotides: 22. In DNA form, the CDR3 reads TGCGCCAGCAGCTTGGGACAGGGCTACCTTCAGGCAAGGGGCCCCAACACCGGGGAGCTGTTTTTT. Protein: CASSLGQGYLQARGPNTGELFF.

Only one count was recorded for this clone. The rearrangement uses TRBV5-4 and TRBJ1-1; 10 bases fit TRBD1. Germline V lookup: CDR1 SGHNT, CDR2 YYREEE (reference sequence). CDR3 length equals 15 residues. J was trimmed by 6 bases and V by 0 bases; bases with no gene match: 5. The CDR3: CASSLVRTGGSEAFF. The CDR3 DNA reads as TGTGCCAGCAGCTTGGTGCGGACAGGGGGTTCTGAAGCTTTCTTT.

The CDR3 nucleotides are TGTGCCAGTAGTCCTCAAGCCGGGACAGTGATCAGTCAGCCCCAGCATTTT. As protein: CASSPQAGTVISQPQHF. This chain connects TRBV19 to TRBJ1-5; 7 bases align to TRBD1. With 5 bases clipped from V and 6 bases from J, the junction kept 16 bases outside the gene matches. This CDR3 is built from 17 residues. Germline V lookup: CDR1 LNHDA, CDR2 SQIVND (reference sequence).

The rearrangement uses TRBV5-8 and TRBJ2-1; TRBD1 agrees at 10 bases. The CDR3 consists of 15 residues. Unmatched junction bases numbered 2, after V lost 3 bases and J lost 2 bases. The germline V gene has CDR1 SGHTS and CDR2 YDEGEE. The CDR3 sequence: CASSSGTGAYNEQFF. Here the CDR3 DNA reads TGTGCCAGCAGCTCCGGGACAGGGGCCTACAATGAGCAGTTCTTC.

The V call is TRBV6-1, the J call TRBJ2-7, with 9 bases fitting TRBD1. With V trimmed by 5 bases and J by 6 bases, 8 bases remained unmatched. The germline V gene has CDR1 MNHNS and CDR2 SASEGT. The CDR3 has 14 amino acids. CDR3 coding DNA: TGTGCCAGCAGTAGGGACAGGGCCTCGTTCGAGCAGTACTTC. As protein: CASSRDRASFEQYF.

The V call is TRBV7-3, the J call TRBJ2-1; D possibly corresponds to TRBD1 (5 bases). V was cut by 5 bases and J by 5 bases, with 16 bases left in between. The CDR3 has 15 residues. Germline V gene sequence: CDR1 SGHTA, CDR2 FQGTGA. The CDR3 DNA reads as TGTGCCAGCAGCCCGGTGGTAGGGGCAAACAATGAGCAGTTCTTC. Translating gives CASSPVVGANNEQFF. Using reference TRBV7-3 and TRBJ2-1 for the parts outside the CDR3, the full variable domain is GAGVSQTPSNKVTEKGKYVELRCDPISGHTALYWYRQSLGQGPEFLIYFQGTGAADDSGLPNDRFFAVRPEGSVSTLKIQRTERGDSAVYLCASSPVVGANNEQFFGPGTRLTVL.

J is TRBJ1-2 and V is TRBV7-9, with 9 positions matching TRBD1. The CDR3 length is 16 residues. Germline V gene lookup returns CDR1 SEHNR and CDR2 FQNEAQ (reference sequence). V was clipped by 5 bases and J by 0 bases; unmatched bases: 7. CDR3: CASSAWTGEANYGYTF. The CDR3 DNA follows: TGTGCCAGCAGCGCTTGGACAGGGGAAGCTAACTATGGCTACACCTTC. The whole variable domain, remainder taken from reference TRBV7-9 and TRBJ1-2, is DTGVSQNPRHKITKRGQNVTFRCDPISEHNRLYWYRQTLGQGPEFLTYFQNEAQLEKSRLLSDRFSAERPKGSFSTLEIQRTEQGDSAMYLCASSAWTGEANYGYTFGSGTRLTVV.